This T cell receptor (beta chain) was profiled in a study of T cell responses to AZD1222 COVID-19 vaccine. Notes on the study in general: Nearly half of the spike-specific TCRs reportedly recognize variant regions that carry no mutations. Most donors were white British, females outnumbered males, and clonal diversity was possibly underestimated. Spike-wide coverage was observed for vaccine-associated CD4 TCRs, with dominant responses at 160-218 and 743-854.

Libraries were prepared by immunoSEQ multiplex PCR; TCRdb keeps only in-frame clonotypes and omits some of them. This table has some 130,000 clones, 91% appearing once. Unmatched junction bases numbered 6, after V lost 0 bases and J lost 7 bases. The germline gives CDR1 MRHNA, CDR2 SNTAGT. The CDR3 sequence is 16 residues long. For this clone: Antigen unknown.

V gene TRBV6-4 combines with J gene TRBJ1-4; 9 bases match TRBD1. The TCR comes from an adult in good health. The source was peripheral blood, collected on day 0 of AZD1222 vaccination. CDR3 sequence (DNA): TGTGCCAGCAGTGACTCGAGTCGACAGGGGGGTGAAAAACTGTTTTTT. Amino acid sequence: CASSDSSRQGGEKLFF.